One T cell receptor (beta chain) is described in this entry. One Seattle source followed patients from active infection through their disease course. This specimen belongs to a study of blood T cell repertoires in COVID-19. On the study more broadly: Sources were T cells, B-cell-depleted T cells, or PBMCs; the material itself was cDNA or gDNA.

The junction had 2 bases not matched to a gene; V was cut back by 6 bases and J by 2 bases. The CDR3 runs 13 residues. Germline CDR1 SQVTM, CDR2 ANQGSEA. Some clones are missing from TCRdb's copy, which holds only in-frame ones; the method was immunoSEQ multiplex PCR. Seen here are 400,000 or so clones, approximately 91% observed once, and the top ten hold roughly 1.6%. The material sequenced was peripheral blood. The receptor comes from a woman between 35 and 50 years old with COVID-19, enrolled during active disease. This sequence joins TRBV29-1 and TRBJ1-1; 11 nucleotides agree with TRBD1. CDR3: CSVDRGLNTEAFF. CDR3 DNA: TGCAGCGTGGACAGGGGGCTAAACACTGAAGCTTTCTTT.